This T cell receptor (beta chain) was documented in a study of chemoradiotherapy in HPV16-positive cancers. Sequenced by immunoSEQ multiplex PCR; TCRdb stores in-frame clones only, minus some. The sample yields 30,000 to 40,000 clones, around 82% seen once. Per germline, CDR1 SGHTA and CDR2 FQGNSA. The CDR3 spans 15 residues. Trimming removed 1 base from V and 6 bases from J, with 12 bases in between. General observations from the study: For HPV16-positive patients, expanding HPV-responsive T cells associated with longer recurrence-free survival.

Points on this clone: Antigen: not known.

This TCR was recovered from a human donor with HPV-associated anogenital cancer. The material was blood, obtained from a patient who underwent chemoradiotherapy. The chain couples TRBV7-2 to TRBJ2-2; D might be TRBD2 (6 bases). CDR3 DNA sequence: TGTGCCAGCAGCTTAGACAGCGGGCGAGCCGGGGAGCTGTTTTTT. Its protein is CASSLDSGRAGELFF.